This T cell receptor beta chain comes out of a study of blood T cell repertoires in COVID-19. About the research overall: Italy, Spain and the United States were the sources of the convalescent and acute COVID-19 samples. PBMCs, B-cell-depleted T cells, or T cells were the source of the cDNA or gDNA that made up the material.

Assay used: immunoSEQ multiplex PCR; TCRdb lists only in-frame clones, some missing. The sample shows about 350,000 clones, approximately 86% of them seen only once. Seattle patients were enrolled during active infection and followed longitudinally. The CDR3 is 14 residues long. In germline, CDR1 is SGHAT, CDR2 FQNNGV. With 2 bases clipped from V and 9 bases from J, the junction kept 7 bases outside the gene matches. Sequenced material: peripheral blood. This sequence originates from a woman between 55 and 75 years old with COVID-19, enrolled during active disease. This chain joins TRBV11-2 and TRBJ2-1, with 7 bases lining up with TRBD1. DNA for the CDR3: TGTGCCAGCAGCTTACTAGCAGGGGGTAGTGAGCAGTTCTTC. The encoded protein is CASSLLAGGSEQFF.